The 21 T cell receptor beta chains below all came from one sample that was sequenced in a study of cytomegalovirus exposure and HLA in healthy donors. Produced via immunoSEQ multiplex PCR; TCRdb's table is partial and in-frame only. The data show roughly 59,000 clones, with 85% to 95% seen just once and 6% to 8.5% held by the top ten. Source material: PBMCs. Receptor source: a woman between 18 and 29 years old in good health and CMV-seropositive.

The chain carries TRBV2 and TRBJ1-5; maybe TRBD1 (5 bases). V lost 6 bases to trimming and J lost 9 bases, with 12 bases between them. Germline V lookup: CDR1 SNHLY, CDR2 FYNNEI. The CDR3 is made up of 12 amino acids. The DNA for the CDR3 is TGTGCCAGCAGCAGCGCTCAGGGGCCCCAGCATTTT. Translation gives CASSSAQGPQHF.

V usage is TRBV28 and J usage is TRBJ2-6; D may be TRBD1 (6 bases). V shed 5 bases and J shed 0 bases, with 14 bases lying between them. Germline V gene lookup returns CDR1 MDHEN and CDR2 SYDVKM. The CDR3 is 17 residues long. DNA of the CDR3: TGTGCCAGCAGTACACAGGGTTCCTACTCTGGGGCCAACGTCCTGACTTTC. This encodes CASSTQGSYSGANVLTF. Filled out from reference TRBV28 and TRBJ2-6, the complete variable domain reads DVKVTQSSRYLVKRTGEKVFLECVQDMDHENMFWYRQDPGLGLRLIYFSYDVKMKEKGDIPEGYSVSREKKERFSLILESASTNQTSMYLCASSTQGSYSGANVLTFGAGSRLTVL.

The chain has TRBV4-1 and TRBJ1-1; D is unclear. The germline V gene has CDR1 MGHRA and CDR2 YSYEKL. The V end was cut by 3 bases, the J end by 2 bases, with 13 bases between. The CDR3 runs to 15 residues. CDR3 DNA: TGCGCCAGCAGCCAGAGCCGCATGGTTAACACTGAAGCTTTCTTT. It yields the protein CASSQSRMVNTEAFF.

CDR3 in DNA: TGTGCCAGCAGCTCCCTCGGGGGGGTTACCTACAATGAGCAGTTCTTC. This gives the protein CASSSLGGVTYNEQFF. V gene TRBV7-3 combines with J gene TRBJ2-1, with TRBD2 matching 8 bases. J was trimmed by 2 bases and V by 4 bases; bases with no gene match: 7. CDR3 size: 16 residues. CDR1 and CDR2 from the germline V gene are SGHTA and FQGTGA. Drawing the rest from reference TRBV7-3 and TRBJ2-1, the complete variable domain is GAGVSQTPSNKVTEKGKYVELRCDPISGHTALYWYRQSLGQGPEFLIYFQGTGAADDSGLPNDRFFAVRPEGSVSTLKIQRTERGDSAVYLCASSSLGGVTYNEQFFGPGTRLTVL.

The chain joins TRBV5-1 to TRBJ2-7, with TRBD2 matching over 8 bases. This CDR3 has 14 amino acids. J lost 3 bases, V lost 4 bases, and 6 bases had no gene match. From germline, CDR1 is SGHRS and CDR2 YFSETQ. The CDR3 region has the DNA TGCGCCAGCAGCCTCAGCGGGGGCGGCTACGAGCAGTACTTC. Its protein product is CASSLSGGGYEQYF.

The V and J genes are TRBV6-5 and TRBJ1-6; no clear D gene. This CDR3 comprises 15 residues. The V and J ends lost 0 bases and 5 bases respectively, with 8 bases between them. Germline V gives CDR1 MNHEY, CDR2 SVGAGI. The CDR3 bases are TGTGCCAGCAGTTACTCAAGTCAGAATAATTCACCCCTCCACTTT. Residues: CASSYSSQNNSPLHF.

DNA for the CDR3: TGCGCCAGCAGCGGAAGTACAGGGTTTGGCACTGAAGCTTTCTTT. Protein sequence: CASSGSTGFGTEAFF. The chain combines TRBV5-1 with TRBJ1-1; D perhaps matches TRBD1 (6 bases). Trimming cost V 4 bases and J 4 bases, with 17 bases left between them. This CDR3 comprises 15 residues. Germline V gene data show CDR1 as SGHRS and CDR2 as YFSETQ.

The gene calls are TRBV2 and TRBJ1-2; D is undetermined. Germline V gene lookup returns CDR1 SNHLY and CDR2 FYNNEI. This CDR3 is built from 11 residues. CDR3 nucleotides: TGTGCGACGACATTTACCTATGGCTACACCTTC. Protein sequence: CATTFTYGYTF.

The chain employs TRBV6-5 and TRBJ2-2, with D tentatively TRBD1 (6 bases). Germline V gene lookup returns CDR1 MNHEY and CDR2 SVGAGI. The CDR3 spans 14 residues. V lost 2 bases, J lost 6 bases, and 10 bases lay in between. The CDR3 reads CASSYPNRAGELFF. The CDR3 DNA follows: TGTGCCAGCAGTTACCCCAACAGGGCCGGGGAGCTGTTTTTT.

V gene TRBV2 combines with J gene TRBJ2-2; 8 bases are a match to TRBD1. Germline values: CDR1 SNHLY, CDR2 FYNNEI. Trimming removed 5 bases from V and 0 bases from J; junction bases left unmatched: 2. CDR3 size: 15 residues. The CDR3 sequence is CASSWGQANTGELFF. The CDR3, as DNA: TGTGCCAGCAGTTGGGGACAGGCGAACACCGGGGAGCTGTTTTTT.

The chain links TRBV28 to TRBJ2-1; tentative D call: TRBD1 (6 bases). The length of the CDR3 is 16 residues. The germline gives CDR1 MDHEN, CDR2 SYDVKM. V lost 4 bases, J lost 7 bases, and 20 bases lay in between. CDR3 coding DNA: TGTGCCAGCAGTTCACTATTCGGGACACCTCTTAATGAGCAGTTCTTC. It translates to CASSSLFGTPLNEQFF.

This chain joins TRBV7-9 and TRBJ1-5; a possible D gene is TRBD1 (5 bases). The V gene's germline CDR1 is SEHNR and CDR2 FQNEAQ (reference sequence). Trimming shortened V by 3 bases and J by 5 bases, and 8 bases separated the two germline ends. This CDR3 has 13 amino acids. For the CDR3, the DNA is TGTGCCAGCAGCTTTGGGGGGGATCAGCCCCAGCATTTT. Protein: CASSFGGDQPQHF.

The rearrangement uses TRBV5-4 and TRBJ2-7; 7 nucleotides match TRBD1. Germline trimming cut 2 bases from V and 6 bases from J; bases unmatched to any gene: 8. The germline CDR1 and CDR2 sequences are SGHNT and YYREEE (reference sequence). The CDR3 contains 14 residues. CDR3: CASSFPGQLGEQYF. The CDR3 coding sequence is TGTGCCAGCAGCTTCCCGGGACAGTTAGGCGAGCAGTACTTC. Variable domain in full (rest from reference TRBV5-4 and TRBJ2-7): ETGVTQSPTHLIKTRGQQVTLRCSSQSGHNTVSWYQQALGQGPQFIFQYYREEENGRGNFPPRFSGLQFPNYSSELNVNALELDDSALYLCASSFPGQLGEQYFGPGTRLTVT.

The chain is built from TRBV28 and TRBJ1-1, with D perhaps matching TRBD1 (5 bases). V gave up 5 bases and J gave up 7 bases, with 20 bases separating them. The CDR3 has 15 residues. Germline CDR1 reads MDHEN; CDR2 reads SYDVKM. The CDR3 reads CASSHQTSGGGEAFF. The CDR3 nucleotides are TGTGCCAGCAGTCACCAAACCAGCGGGGGGGGTGAAGCTTTCTTT. Complete variable domain (other parts from reference TRBV28 and TRBJ1-1): DVKVTQSSRYLVKRTGEKVFLECVQDMDHENMFWYRQDPGLGLRLIYFSYDVKMKEKGDIPEGYSVSREKKERFSLILESASTNQTSMYLCASSHQTSGGGEAFFGQGTRLTVV.

The chain recombines TRBV28 with TRBJ1-2, with 7 bases matching TRBD1. This CDR3 is 14 amino acids long. The V gene end was trimmed by 5 bases and the J gene end by 4 bases; junction bases not matched to a gene: 7. Per germline, CDR1 MDHEN and CDR2 SYDVKM. The CDR3 nucleotides are TGTGCCAGCAGTCCCGGGACAGAGGTCTATGGCTACACCTTC. Translated, it gives CASSPGTEVYGYTF.

This sequence joins TRBV30 and TRBJ1-2, with 8 positions matching TRBD1. Germline CDR1 GTSNPN, CDR2 SVGIG (reference sequence). V was clipped by 1 base and J by 6 bases; unmatched bases: 4. The CDR3 has 13 amino acids. The CDR3 DNA reads TGTGCCTGGAGTGGGACAGGGAGTGATGGCTACACCTTC. This translates into CAWSGTGSDGYTF.

The V gene is TRBV27, the J gene TRBJ1-2, with D possibly being TRBD1 (5 bases). The V and J ends lost 3 bases and 4 bases respectively, with 12 bases between them. Germline V gene lookup returns CDR1 MNHEY and CDR2 SMNVEV (reference sequence). The CDR3 length is 14 residues. CDR3 residues: CASSFVGRGYGYTF. CDR3 nucleotides: TGTGCCAGCAGTTTCGTCGGAAGGGGCTATGGCTACACCTTC.

The V and J genes are TRBV28 and TRBJ1-5, with D unclear. With 7 bases removed from V and 7 bases from J, the gap between germline ends came to 20 bases. The CDR3 has 15 residues. The V gene's germline CDR1 is MDHEN and CDR2 SYDVKM. The CDR3 protein is CASTLPGGRAQPQHF. In DNA, the CDR3 is TGTGCCAGCACCCTTCCTGGCGGGCGGGCCCAGCCCCAGCATTTT.

This clone was observed a single time. Here the CDR3 DNA reads TGTGCCAGCAGCGAGACCGGGACAGGGACCTATGGCTACACCTTC. This sequence encodes CASSETGTGTYGYTF. This chain links TRBV7-3 with TRBJ1-2; 9 nucleotides agree with TRBD1. Germline trimming cut 5 bases from V and 4 bases from J; bases unmatched to any gene: 8. The CDR3 is made up of 15 amino acids. Germline loops: CDR1 SGHTA, CDR2 FQGTGA.

The V gene is TRBV7-2, the J gene TRBJ2-1, with 7 bases matching TRBD2. The CDR3 extends over 15 amino acids. The ends lost 2 bases at V and 4 bases at J; junction bases unmatched: 5. The germline gives CDR1 SGHTA, CDR2 FQGNSA. This CDR3 is CASSLLAGVYNEQFF. CDR3 DNA: TGTGCCAGCAGCTTATTGGCGGGAGTTTACAATGAGCAGTTCTTC.

The rearrangement uses TRBV18 and TRBJ2-7, with D possibly being TRBD1 (7 bases). V lost 3 bases to trimming and J lost 3 bases, with 18 bases between them. The CDR3 consists of 16 residues. Germline V lookup: CDR1 KGHSH, CDR2 LQKENI. CDR3 sequence reads: CASSPAGQGGRYEQYF. Written as DNA, the CDR3 is TGTGCCAGCTCACCGGCCGGCCAGGGGGGACGCTACGAGCAGTACTTC.